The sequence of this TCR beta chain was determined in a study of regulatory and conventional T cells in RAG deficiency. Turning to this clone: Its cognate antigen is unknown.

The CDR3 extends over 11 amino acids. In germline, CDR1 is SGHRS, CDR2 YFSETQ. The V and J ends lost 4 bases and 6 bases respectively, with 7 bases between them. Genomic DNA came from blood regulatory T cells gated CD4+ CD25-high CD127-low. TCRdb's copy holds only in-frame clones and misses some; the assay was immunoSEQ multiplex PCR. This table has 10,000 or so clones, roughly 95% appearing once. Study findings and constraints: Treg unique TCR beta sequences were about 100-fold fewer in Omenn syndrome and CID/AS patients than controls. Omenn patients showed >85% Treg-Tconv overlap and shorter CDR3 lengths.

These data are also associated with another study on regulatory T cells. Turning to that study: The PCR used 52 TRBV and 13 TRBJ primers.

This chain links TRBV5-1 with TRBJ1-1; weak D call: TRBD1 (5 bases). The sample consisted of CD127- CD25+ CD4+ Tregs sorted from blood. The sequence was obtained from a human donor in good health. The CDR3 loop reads CASSRGAEAFF. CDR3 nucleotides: TGCGCCAGCAGCCGGGGGGCTGAAGCTTTCTTT. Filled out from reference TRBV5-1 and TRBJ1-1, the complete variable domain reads KAGVTQTPRYLIKTRGQQVTLSCSPISGHRSVSWYQQTPGQGLQFLFEYFSETQRNKGNFPGRFSGRQFSNSRSEMNVSTLELGDSALYLCASSRGAEAFFGQGTRLTVV.